This T cell receptor (beta chain) was captured in a study of cytomegalovirus exposure and HLA in healthy donors. PCR employed 60 Vbeta and 13 Jbeta primers. This table comes from immunoSEQ multiplex PCR, and its TCRdb copy is limited to in-frame clones, with some not included. The sample totals more than 90,000 clones. Looked up from germline, CDR1 is SEHNR and CDR2 is FQNEAQ (reference sequence). The CDR3 is 13 residues long. The V and J ends lost 0 bases and 2 bases respectively, with 4 bases between them. The TCR originated in a young man in good health and CMV-seronegative. The sequencing input was PBMCs. This chain links TRBV7-9 with TRBJ1-2; D remains ambiguous. The CDR3 reads CASSLAENYGYTF. In DNA form, the CDR3 reads TGTGCCAGCAGCTTAGCAGAGAACTATGGCTACACCTTC.